The clone carrying this T cell receptor beta chain was seen at least ten times. Its specificity is not known. The data were taken from a study of neurological immune-mediated disorders. Noted time point: longitudinal time-point 2. Study results and caveats: The study found no CDR3 amino acid sequences shared by expanded clones across subjects, suggesting private repertoires in all groups.

MiXCR was run by TCRdb on the 5' RACE reads, yielding one entry per CDR3 protein. Counted here are 81,000 or so distinct CDR3 sequences, roughly 13% occurring once; the ten biggest clones make up roughly 5%. The CDR3 has 14 residues. The V and J ends lost 3 bases and 3 bases, in that order; junction bases with no gene match: 2. Germline V gene sequence: CDR1 SGHRS, CDR2 YFSETQ. The TCR originated in a female donor with HTLV-1-associated myelopathy (HAM/TSP). The chain joins TRBV5-1 to TRBJ2-7; 11 positions agree with TRBD1. The specimen was PBMCs. The DNA for the CDR3 is TGCGCCAGCAGCTGGGACAGGGGGGACTACGAGCAGTACTTC. Amino acids: CASSWDRGDYEQYF.